Following are 9 T cell receptor beta chains from one sample sequenced in a study of blood T cell repertoires in COVID-19. Sequencing was performed with immunoSEQ multiplex PCR; in TCRdb, only in-frame clones are kept and a portion is missing. The sample holds about 100,000 clones, about 77% seen once. The sequencing sample was made of peripheral blood. Receptors originate from a man in his 70s with active or convalescent COVID-19.

Comments on this clone: Other nucleotide sequences in the sample specify the same CDR3. The V and J genes are TRBV19 and TRBJ1-2, with 8 bases lining up with TRBD1. Unmatched junction bases numbered 2, after V lost 4 bases and J lost 4 bases. Germline CDR1 and CDR2: LNHDA and SQIVND (reference sequence). The CDR3 extends over 13 amino acids. DNA of the CDR3: TGTGCCAGTAGTACCGACAGGGGCTATGGCTACACCTTC. Translation: CASSTDRGYGYTF. Variable domain in full (rest from reference TRBV19 and TRBJ1-2): DGGITQSPKYLFRKEGQNVTLSCEQNLNHDAMYWYRQDPGQGLRLIYYSQIVNDFQKGDIAEGYSVSREKKESFPLTVTSAQKNPTAFYLCASSTDRGYGYTFGSGTRLTVV.

As concerns this clone: The sample carries other DNA sequences with the same CDR3. The chain couples TRBV2 to TRBJ2-1; 8 bases fit TRBD2. Per the germline V gene, CDR1 is SNHLY and CDR2 is FYNNEI. This CDR3 comprises 15 residues. The ends lost 4 bases at V and 4 bases at J; junction bases unmatched: 6. In nucleotides, the CDR3 is TGTGCCAGCAGTGCTCCGGGACTAGGGTACAATGAGCAGTTCTTC. This codes for CASSAPGLGYNEQFF.

Only one count was recorded for this clone. The genes are TRBV4-3 and TRBJ2-3, with D maybe TRBD2 (7 bases). The CDR3 runs 19 residues. Deletions cut 0 bases from V and 1 base from J, with 20 bases between. Germline CDR1 LGHNA, CDR2 YSLEER. This chain's CDR3 is CASSQDGALRGPRTDTQYF. The DNA for the CDR3 is TGCGCCAGCAGCCAAGATGGGGCGCTGCGGGGGCCTCGCACAGATACGCAGTATTTT.

This clone occurred once. The chain combines TRBV4-1 with TRBJ2-7; possible D gene TRBD1, 6 bases. The V gene's germline CDR1 is MGHRA and CDR2 YSYEKL. This CDR3 is built from 17 residues. V lost 0 bases and J lost 0, with 15 bases in between. CDR3 protein: CASSQDYQGILSYEQYF. The CDR3 DNA reads TGCGCCAGCAGCCAAGATTACCAGGGGATCCTCTCCTACGAGCAGTACTTC.

This clone was observed once. The gene calls are TRBV6-5 and TRBJ2-7; 8 bases line up with TRBD2. CDR3 length equals 15 residues. Trimming cost V 8 bases and J 3 bases; bases outside gene matches: 12. Germline assignment: CDR1 MNHEY and CDR2 SVGAGI. The CDR3 loop reads CASQAGAMSVYEQYF. The CDR3 DNA is TGTGCCAGCCAAGCGGGAGCAATGTCAGTCTACGAGCAGTACTTC.

This clone came up many times. Mismatch with germline at one junction end may stem from a read error. This chain uses TRBV6-6 with TRBJ2-1; D unclear. Germline V gives CDR1 MNHNY, CDR2 SVGAGI (reference sequence). The CDR3 length is 14 residues. CDR3: CASSSPTSFNEQFF. CDR3 sequence (DNA): TGTGCCAGCAGTTCCCCGACTTCCTTCAATGAGCAGTTCTTC.

This clone appeared a few times. CDR3 coding DNA: TGTGCCTGGAGTGTAAGAGCGTGGGACAGCCGCTCCTATAATTCACCCCTCCACTTT. This encodes CAWSVRAWDSRSYNSPLHF. J is TRBJ1-6 and V is TRBV30, with TRBD1 matching 7 bases. V shed 0 bases, J shed 0 bases, and the junction held 11 bases outside the gene matches. The CDR3 extends over 19 amino acids. Germline CDR1 and CDR2: GTSNPN and SVGIG (reference sequence). The whole variable domain, filled in from reference TRBV30 and TRBJ1-6, reads SQTIHQWPATLVQPVGSPLSLECTVEGTSNPNLYWYRQAAGRGLQLLFYSVGIGQISSEVPQNLSASRPQDRQFILSSKKLLLSDSGFYLCAWSVRAWDSRSYNSPLHFGNGTRLTVT.

The rearrangement links TRBV4-2 to TRBJ2-7; possible D gene TRBD1, 6 bases. V lost 4 bases and J 3 bases, leaving 16 bases between the germline ends. Germline CDR1 is LGHNA and CDR2 is YNFKEQ. This CDR3 region has 15 residues. CDR3 coding DNA: TGTGCCAGCAGCCGAGAAGAAGGACAGTTCTACGAGCAGTACTTC. This encodes CASSREEGQFYEQYF.

The gene calls are TRBV5-1 and TRBJ2-1; perhaps TRBD2 as D (7 bases). The CDR3 extends over 16 amino acids. CDR1 is SGHRS and CDR2 is YFSETQ in the germline V gene. The V and J ends lost 3 bases and 9 bases respectively, with 22 bases between them. The CDR3 region has the DNA TGCGCCAGCAGCTCCCCCGGGACAATGGGGAGGGGTGAGCAGTTCTTC. Translated, it gives CASSSPGTMGRGEQFF.